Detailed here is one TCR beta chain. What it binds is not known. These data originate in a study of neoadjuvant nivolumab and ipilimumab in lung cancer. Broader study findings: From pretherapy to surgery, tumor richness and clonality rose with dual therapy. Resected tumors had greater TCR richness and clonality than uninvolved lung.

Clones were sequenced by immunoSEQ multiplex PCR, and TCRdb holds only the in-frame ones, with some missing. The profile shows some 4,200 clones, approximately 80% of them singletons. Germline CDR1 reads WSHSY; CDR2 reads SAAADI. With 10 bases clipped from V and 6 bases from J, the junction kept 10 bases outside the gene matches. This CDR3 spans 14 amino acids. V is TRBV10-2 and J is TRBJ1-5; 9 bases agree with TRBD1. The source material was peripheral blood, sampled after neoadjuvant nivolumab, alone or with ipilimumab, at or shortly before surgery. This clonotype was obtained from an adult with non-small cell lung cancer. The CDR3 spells CATSQGAEVQPQHF. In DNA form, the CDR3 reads TGCGCCACATCACAGGGGGCGGAAGTTCAGCCCCAGCATTTT.